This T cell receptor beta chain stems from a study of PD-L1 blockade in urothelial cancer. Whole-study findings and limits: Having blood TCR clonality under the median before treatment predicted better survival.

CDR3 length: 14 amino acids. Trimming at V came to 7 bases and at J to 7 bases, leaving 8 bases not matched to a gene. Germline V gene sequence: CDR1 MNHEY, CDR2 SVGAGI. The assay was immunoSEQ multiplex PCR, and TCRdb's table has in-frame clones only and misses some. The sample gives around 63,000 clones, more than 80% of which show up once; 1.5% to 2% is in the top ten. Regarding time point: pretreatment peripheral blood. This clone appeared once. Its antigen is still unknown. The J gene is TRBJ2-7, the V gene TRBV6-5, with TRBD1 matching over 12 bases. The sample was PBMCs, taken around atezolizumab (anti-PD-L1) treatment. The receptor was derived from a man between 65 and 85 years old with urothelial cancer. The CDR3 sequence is CASNQGQGAGEQYF. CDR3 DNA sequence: TGTGCCAGCAATCAGGGACAGGGGGCTGGGGAGCAGTACTTC.